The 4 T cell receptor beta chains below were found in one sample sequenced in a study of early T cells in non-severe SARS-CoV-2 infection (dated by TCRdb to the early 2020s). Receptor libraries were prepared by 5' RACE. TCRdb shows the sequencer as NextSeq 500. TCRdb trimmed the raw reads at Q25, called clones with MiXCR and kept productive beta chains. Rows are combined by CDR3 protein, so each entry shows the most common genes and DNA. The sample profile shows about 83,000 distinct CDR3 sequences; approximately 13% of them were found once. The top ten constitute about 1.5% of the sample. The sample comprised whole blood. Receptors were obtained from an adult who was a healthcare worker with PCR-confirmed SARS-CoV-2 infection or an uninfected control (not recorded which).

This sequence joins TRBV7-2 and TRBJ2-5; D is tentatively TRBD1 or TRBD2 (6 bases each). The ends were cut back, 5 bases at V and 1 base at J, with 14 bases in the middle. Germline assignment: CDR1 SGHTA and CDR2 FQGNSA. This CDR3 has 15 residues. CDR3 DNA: TGTGCCAGCAGCCTCGGGGGCGAACCCCAAGAGACCCAGTACTTC. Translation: CASSLGGEPQETQYF.

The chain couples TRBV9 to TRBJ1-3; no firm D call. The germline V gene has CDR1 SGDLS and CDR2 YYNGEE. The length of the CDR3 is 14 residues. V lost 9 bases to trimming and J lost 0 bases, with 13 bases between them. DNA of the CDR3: TGTGCCACCTCGAGGACCGTCTCTGGAAACACCATATATTTT. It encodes CATSRTVSGNTIYF.

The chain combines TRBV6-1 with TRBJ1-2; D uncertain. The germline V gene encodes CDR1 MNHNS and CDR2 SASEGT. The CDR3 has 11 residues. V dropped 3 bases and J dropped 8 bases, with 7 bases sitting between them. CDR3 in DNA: TGTGCCAGCAGTGAGCCGAAGGGCTACACCTTC. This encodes CASSEPKGYTF.

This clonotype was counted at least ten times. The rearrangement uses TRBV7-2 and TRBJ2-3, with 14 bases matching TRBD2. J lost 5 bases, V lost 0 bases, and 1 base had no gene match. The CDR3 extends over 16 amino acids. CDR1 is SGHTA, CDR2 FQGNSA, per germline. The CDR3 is CASSLAGLAGEDTQYF. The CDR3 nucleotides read TGTGCCAGCAGCTTAGCGGGACTAGCGGGGGAAGATACGCAGTATTTT. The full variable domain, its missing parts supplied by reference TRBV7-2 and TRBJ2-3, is GAGVSQSPSNKVTEKGKDVELRCDPISGHTALYWYRQSLGQGLEFLIYFQGNSAPDKSGLPSDRFSAERTGGSVSTLTIQRTQQEDSAVYLCASSLAGLAGEDTQYFGPGTRLTVL.